These 5 T cell receptor beta chains were all obtained from the same sample, sequenced in a study of beta chain features in type 1 diabetes. All of the isolated RNA was reverse transcribed, so expressed TCRB transcripts were sequenced. Data came from immunoSEQ multiplex PCR; TCRdb stores just in-frame clones and leaves some out. The sample holds under 300,000 clones, 27% seen once. The sample comprised central memory CD4+ T cells from blood. The receptors derive from a young man in good health.

The rearrangement links TRBV2 to TRBJ2-3; no clear D. The length of the CDR3 is 13 residues. Looked up from germline, CDR1 is SNHLY and CDR2 is FYNNEI. V dropped 6 bases and J dropped 10 bases, with 17 bases sitting between them. The CDR3 protein is CASSARPGVAQYF. The CDR3 coding sequence is TGTGCCAGCAGCGCCCGACCAGGAGTTGCGCAGTATTTT.

The V and J genes are TRBV11-2 and TRBJ2-1, with 10 bases aligning to TRBD1. With V trimmed by 5 bases and J by 8 bases, 9 bases remained unmatched. Germline lookup yields CDR1 SGHAT and CDR2 FQNNGV. The CDR3 has 15 amino acids. Here the CDR3 DNA reads TGTGCCAGCAGCCCCGGACAGGGGGATAGGGATGAGCAGTTCTTC. This translates into CASSPGQGDRDEQFF.

This chain joins TRBV7-2 and TRBJ1-1; D uncertain. The germline CDR1 and CDR2 sequences are SGHTA and FQGNSA. V lost 5 bases and J lost 6, with 13 bases in between. This CDR3 is 13 amino acids long. Here the CDR3 reads CASSHRHVPEAFF. The CDR3 DNA follows: TGTGCCAGCAGCCACAGACACGTACCTGAAGCTTTCTTT.

This clone was found a few times. V is TRBV5-4 and J is TRBJ2-3, with 10 bases fitting TRBD2. V shed 4 bases and J 2 bases; nucleotides not matched to a gene: 4. The CDR3 consists of 15 residues. Germline V gives CDR1 SGHNT, CDR2 YYREEE (reference sequence). DNA for the CDR3: TGTGCCAGCAGCCGGACTAGCGGTTACACAGATACGCAGTATTTT. This gives the protein CASSRTSGYTDTQYF. Full variable domain (outside the CDR3, taken from reference TRBV5-4 and TRBJ2-3): ETGVTQSPTHLIKTRGQQVTLRCSSQSGHNTVSWYQQALGQGPQFIFQYYREEENGRGNFPPRFSGLQFPNYSSELNVNALELDDSALYLCASSRTSGYTDTQYFGPGTRLTVL.

A few counts support this clone. The V and J genes are TRBV30 and TRBJ1-5; D gene uncertain. CDR3 length equals 13 residues. Germline-derived CDR1 and CDR2 are GTSNPN and SVGIG (reference sequence). V was pared by 1 base and J by 0 bases, with 4 bases between. The CDR3 loop reads CAWSASSNQPQHF. The CDR3, as DNA: TGTGCCTGGAGTGCGTCTAGCAATCAGCCCCAGCATTTT.